These T cell receptor beta chains were read from a single sample in a study of CD8+ T cells in alopecia areata. Data came from immunoSEQ multiplex PCR; TCRdb stores just in-frame clones and leaves some out. Among 140,000 to 150,000 clones listed, approximately 50% were seen once. The input for sequencing was CD4+ T cells sorted from blood, taken at week 0. These receptors all stem from a human donor with alopecia areata. The CDR3 runs from the conserved cysteine through the conserved F or W. The order of the fields is clone size, D gene, V gene, J gene, CDR3 DNA, CDR3 protein. A D gene is named only where the DNA matches it firmly. Not every row has a clone size; where given, it reads once, few, many or a size class.

abundance: -
d_gene: -
v_gene: TRBV2
j_gene: TRBJ2-3
CDR3nt: TGTGCCAGCAGCGAGACTAGGAGCACAGATACGCAGTATTTT
CDR3aa: CASSETRSTDTQYF

abundance: few
d_gene: -
v_gene: TRBV30
j_gene: TRBJ1-3
CDR3nt: TGTGCCTGGAGTGGACAAAACTCTGGAAACACCATATATTTT
CDR3aa: CAWSGQNSGNTIYF

abundance: once
d_gene: -
v_gene: TRBV29-1
j_gene: TRBJ2-2
CDR3nt: TGCAGCGTCATCGCCGGGCCGCGAAGCGGGGAGCTGTTTTTT
CDR3aa: CSVIAGPRSGELFF

abundance: few
d_gene: -
v_gene: TRBV20-1
j_gene: TRBJ2-7
CDR3nt: TGCAGTGCGGGTGAGGGCTACGAGCAGTACTTC
CDR3aa: CSAGEGYEQYF

abundance: -
d_gene: -
v_gene: TRBV18
j_gene: TRBJ1-1
CDR3nt: TGTGCCAGCCACCCGGCGGGGGGGACCACTGAAGCTTTCTTT
CDR3aa: CASHPAGGTTEAFF

abundance: -
d_gene: TRBD1
v_gene: TRBV6-1
j_gene: TRBJ1-5
CDR3nt: TGTGCCAGCATCGACAGGGGTGGTAATCAGCCCCAGCATTTT
CDR3aa: CASIDRGGNQPQHF

abundance: once
d_gene: -
v_gene: TRBV20-1
j_gene: TRBJ1-2
CDR3nt: TGCAGTGCTAGTTGGGTTAAGGGCTACACCTTC
CDR3aa: CSASWVKGYTF

abundance: -
d_gene: TRBD1
v_gene: TRBV15
j_gene: TRBJ1-6
CDR3nt: TGTGCCACCAGCAGGGGACAGGGGCCTTCACCCCTCCACTTT
CDR3aa: CATSRGQGPSPLHF

abundance: -
d_gene: -
v_gene: TRBV19
j_gene: TRBJ2-1
CDR3nt: TGTGCCAGTAGTATAAATAAGGATGAGCAGTTCTTC
CDR3aa: CASSINKDEQFF

abundance: few
d_gene: TRBD1
v_gene: TRBV27
j_gene: TRBJ2-5
CDR3nt: TGTGCCAGCAGTTCCCAGGGGGCGGGCCAAGAGACCCAGTACTTC
CDR3aa: CASSSQGAGQETQYF

abundance: -
d_gene: -
v_gene: TRBV29-1
j_gene: TRBJ2-5
CDR3nt: TGCAGCGTTGTACTCCTCCAAGAGACCCAGTACTTC
CDR3aa: CSVVLLQETQYF

abundance: -
d_gene: TRBD1
v_gene: TRBV30
j_gene: TRBJ1-5
CDR3nt: TGTGCCTGGAGTCCACAGGGGGCTCAGCCCCAGCATTTT
CDR3aa: CAWSPQGAQPQHF

abundance: many
d_gene: -
v_gene: TRBV5-5
j_gene: TRBJ2-1
CDR3nt: TGTGCCAGCAGCTTGGGAATTATTGAGCAGTTCTTC
CDR3aa: CASSLGIIEQFF

abundance: -
d_gene: -
v_gene: TRBV6-6
j_gene: TRBJ2-5
CDR3nt: TGTGCCAGCAGTTACTCCAGGTCAGATCAAGAGACCCAGTACTTC
CDR3aa: CASSYSRSDQETQYF

abundance: -
d_gene: -
v_gene: TRBV30
j_gene: TRBJ1-2
CDR3nt: TGTGCCTGGAGTGTGGTGTCAGCCGGTGGGGATGGCTACACCTTC
CDR3aa: CAWSVVSAGGDGYTF

abundance: -
d_gene: TRBD1
v_gene: TRBV7-9
j_gene: TRBJ1-2
CDR3nt: TGTGCCAGCAGCCGTAGGTGGACAGGGCTCATGGGCTACACCTTC
CDR3aa: CASSRRWTGLMGYTF

abundance: few
d_gene: TRBD1
v_gene: TRBV5-1
j_gene: TRBJ1-1
CDR3nt: TGCGCCAGCAGCTTGGGAGCAGGGGGTAACACTGAAGCTTTCTTT
CDR3aa: CASSLGAGGNTEAFF

abundance: few
d_gene: -
v_gene: TRBV29-1
j_gene: TRBJ1-5
CDR3nt: TGCAGCGTTGGTGACAGTAACAATCAGCCCCAGCATTTT
CDR3aa: CSVGDSNNQPQHF

abundance: -
d_gene: -
v_gene: TRBV19
j_gene: TRBJ1-2
CDR3nt: TGTGCCAGTAGTATGAGTCGGGCCTATGGCTACACCTTC
CDR3aa: CASSMSRAYGYTF

abundance: -
d_gene: -
v_gene: TRBV4-3
j_gene: TRBJ2-2
CDR3nt: TGCGCCAGCAGCCAAGATATACGGTCCGGGGAGCTGTTTTTT
CDR3aa: CASSQDIRSGELFF

abundance: few
d_gene: -
v_gene: TRBV12-5
j_gene: TRBJ1-1
CDR3nt: TGTGCTAGTGGTTTCCCGACGGGTGAAGCTTTCTTT
CDR3aa: CASGFPTGEAFF

abundance: -
d_gene: TRBD2
v_gene: TRBV7-8
j_gene: TRBJ2-1
CDR3nt: TGTGCCAGCAGCTTAGAACTAGCGGTATCCTACAATGAGCAGTTCTTC
CDR3aa: CASSLELAVSYNEQFF

abundance: -
d_gene: -
v_gene: TRBV15
j_gene: TRBJ2-5
CDR3nt: TGTGCCACCAGCCGTCGCCCACAATTCGGCGAGACCCAGTACTTC
CDR3aa: CATSRRPQFGETQYF

abundance: -
d_gene: -
v_gene: TRBV6-1
j_gene: TRBJ2-4
CDR3nt: TGTGCCAGCAGTGACAGAGGGAAAAACATTCAGTACTTC
CDR3aa: CASSDRGKNIQYF

abundance: -
d_gene: -
v_gene: TRBV9
j_gene: TRBJ1-4
CDR3nt: TGTGCCAGCAGCGGACAGTCCGGAAAACTGTTTTTT
CDR3aa: CASSGQSGKLFF

abundance: many
d_gene: TRBD1
v_gene: TRBV14
j_gene: TRBJ1-5
CDR3nt: TGTGCCAGCAGCCAAGACGCGGGACAGCTCGGGCCCCGGGGTCAGCCCCAGCATTTT
CDR3aa: CASSQDAGQLGPRGQPQHF